This record covers a single T cell receptor (beta chain). This entry is derived from a study of blood T cell repertoires in COVID-19. Overall study context: COVID-19 samples from acute and convalescent phases originated in the United States, Italy and Spain. The analysed material was cDNA or gDNA that came from T cells, B-cell-depleted T cells, or PBMCs.

CDR1 and CDR2 from the germline V gene are SGHRS and YFSETQ. J was trimmed by 9 bases and V by 3 bases; bases with no gene match: 14. The CDR3 is made up of 17 amino acids. In the authors' workflow: Amplified reference gene primers provided the basis for estimating nucleated cell counts. Repertoires were generated with immunoSEQ multiplex PCR, while TCRdb's copy carries only in-frame clones and drops some. Clone size and the V and J calls come from that table; the DNA yielded D and trimming. The table records roughly 120,000 clones, about 88% of them present only once. This chain joins TRBV5-1 and TRBJ2-1, with 11 positions matching TRBD2. This receptor was obtained from a man in his fifties or sixties with active COVID-19. Sequencing input: peripheral blood. The CDR3: CASSSWTSGLAGGEQFF. The CDR3 bases are TGCGCCAGCAGCTCCTGGACTAGCGGGCTCGCCGGGGGTGAGCAGTTCTTC.